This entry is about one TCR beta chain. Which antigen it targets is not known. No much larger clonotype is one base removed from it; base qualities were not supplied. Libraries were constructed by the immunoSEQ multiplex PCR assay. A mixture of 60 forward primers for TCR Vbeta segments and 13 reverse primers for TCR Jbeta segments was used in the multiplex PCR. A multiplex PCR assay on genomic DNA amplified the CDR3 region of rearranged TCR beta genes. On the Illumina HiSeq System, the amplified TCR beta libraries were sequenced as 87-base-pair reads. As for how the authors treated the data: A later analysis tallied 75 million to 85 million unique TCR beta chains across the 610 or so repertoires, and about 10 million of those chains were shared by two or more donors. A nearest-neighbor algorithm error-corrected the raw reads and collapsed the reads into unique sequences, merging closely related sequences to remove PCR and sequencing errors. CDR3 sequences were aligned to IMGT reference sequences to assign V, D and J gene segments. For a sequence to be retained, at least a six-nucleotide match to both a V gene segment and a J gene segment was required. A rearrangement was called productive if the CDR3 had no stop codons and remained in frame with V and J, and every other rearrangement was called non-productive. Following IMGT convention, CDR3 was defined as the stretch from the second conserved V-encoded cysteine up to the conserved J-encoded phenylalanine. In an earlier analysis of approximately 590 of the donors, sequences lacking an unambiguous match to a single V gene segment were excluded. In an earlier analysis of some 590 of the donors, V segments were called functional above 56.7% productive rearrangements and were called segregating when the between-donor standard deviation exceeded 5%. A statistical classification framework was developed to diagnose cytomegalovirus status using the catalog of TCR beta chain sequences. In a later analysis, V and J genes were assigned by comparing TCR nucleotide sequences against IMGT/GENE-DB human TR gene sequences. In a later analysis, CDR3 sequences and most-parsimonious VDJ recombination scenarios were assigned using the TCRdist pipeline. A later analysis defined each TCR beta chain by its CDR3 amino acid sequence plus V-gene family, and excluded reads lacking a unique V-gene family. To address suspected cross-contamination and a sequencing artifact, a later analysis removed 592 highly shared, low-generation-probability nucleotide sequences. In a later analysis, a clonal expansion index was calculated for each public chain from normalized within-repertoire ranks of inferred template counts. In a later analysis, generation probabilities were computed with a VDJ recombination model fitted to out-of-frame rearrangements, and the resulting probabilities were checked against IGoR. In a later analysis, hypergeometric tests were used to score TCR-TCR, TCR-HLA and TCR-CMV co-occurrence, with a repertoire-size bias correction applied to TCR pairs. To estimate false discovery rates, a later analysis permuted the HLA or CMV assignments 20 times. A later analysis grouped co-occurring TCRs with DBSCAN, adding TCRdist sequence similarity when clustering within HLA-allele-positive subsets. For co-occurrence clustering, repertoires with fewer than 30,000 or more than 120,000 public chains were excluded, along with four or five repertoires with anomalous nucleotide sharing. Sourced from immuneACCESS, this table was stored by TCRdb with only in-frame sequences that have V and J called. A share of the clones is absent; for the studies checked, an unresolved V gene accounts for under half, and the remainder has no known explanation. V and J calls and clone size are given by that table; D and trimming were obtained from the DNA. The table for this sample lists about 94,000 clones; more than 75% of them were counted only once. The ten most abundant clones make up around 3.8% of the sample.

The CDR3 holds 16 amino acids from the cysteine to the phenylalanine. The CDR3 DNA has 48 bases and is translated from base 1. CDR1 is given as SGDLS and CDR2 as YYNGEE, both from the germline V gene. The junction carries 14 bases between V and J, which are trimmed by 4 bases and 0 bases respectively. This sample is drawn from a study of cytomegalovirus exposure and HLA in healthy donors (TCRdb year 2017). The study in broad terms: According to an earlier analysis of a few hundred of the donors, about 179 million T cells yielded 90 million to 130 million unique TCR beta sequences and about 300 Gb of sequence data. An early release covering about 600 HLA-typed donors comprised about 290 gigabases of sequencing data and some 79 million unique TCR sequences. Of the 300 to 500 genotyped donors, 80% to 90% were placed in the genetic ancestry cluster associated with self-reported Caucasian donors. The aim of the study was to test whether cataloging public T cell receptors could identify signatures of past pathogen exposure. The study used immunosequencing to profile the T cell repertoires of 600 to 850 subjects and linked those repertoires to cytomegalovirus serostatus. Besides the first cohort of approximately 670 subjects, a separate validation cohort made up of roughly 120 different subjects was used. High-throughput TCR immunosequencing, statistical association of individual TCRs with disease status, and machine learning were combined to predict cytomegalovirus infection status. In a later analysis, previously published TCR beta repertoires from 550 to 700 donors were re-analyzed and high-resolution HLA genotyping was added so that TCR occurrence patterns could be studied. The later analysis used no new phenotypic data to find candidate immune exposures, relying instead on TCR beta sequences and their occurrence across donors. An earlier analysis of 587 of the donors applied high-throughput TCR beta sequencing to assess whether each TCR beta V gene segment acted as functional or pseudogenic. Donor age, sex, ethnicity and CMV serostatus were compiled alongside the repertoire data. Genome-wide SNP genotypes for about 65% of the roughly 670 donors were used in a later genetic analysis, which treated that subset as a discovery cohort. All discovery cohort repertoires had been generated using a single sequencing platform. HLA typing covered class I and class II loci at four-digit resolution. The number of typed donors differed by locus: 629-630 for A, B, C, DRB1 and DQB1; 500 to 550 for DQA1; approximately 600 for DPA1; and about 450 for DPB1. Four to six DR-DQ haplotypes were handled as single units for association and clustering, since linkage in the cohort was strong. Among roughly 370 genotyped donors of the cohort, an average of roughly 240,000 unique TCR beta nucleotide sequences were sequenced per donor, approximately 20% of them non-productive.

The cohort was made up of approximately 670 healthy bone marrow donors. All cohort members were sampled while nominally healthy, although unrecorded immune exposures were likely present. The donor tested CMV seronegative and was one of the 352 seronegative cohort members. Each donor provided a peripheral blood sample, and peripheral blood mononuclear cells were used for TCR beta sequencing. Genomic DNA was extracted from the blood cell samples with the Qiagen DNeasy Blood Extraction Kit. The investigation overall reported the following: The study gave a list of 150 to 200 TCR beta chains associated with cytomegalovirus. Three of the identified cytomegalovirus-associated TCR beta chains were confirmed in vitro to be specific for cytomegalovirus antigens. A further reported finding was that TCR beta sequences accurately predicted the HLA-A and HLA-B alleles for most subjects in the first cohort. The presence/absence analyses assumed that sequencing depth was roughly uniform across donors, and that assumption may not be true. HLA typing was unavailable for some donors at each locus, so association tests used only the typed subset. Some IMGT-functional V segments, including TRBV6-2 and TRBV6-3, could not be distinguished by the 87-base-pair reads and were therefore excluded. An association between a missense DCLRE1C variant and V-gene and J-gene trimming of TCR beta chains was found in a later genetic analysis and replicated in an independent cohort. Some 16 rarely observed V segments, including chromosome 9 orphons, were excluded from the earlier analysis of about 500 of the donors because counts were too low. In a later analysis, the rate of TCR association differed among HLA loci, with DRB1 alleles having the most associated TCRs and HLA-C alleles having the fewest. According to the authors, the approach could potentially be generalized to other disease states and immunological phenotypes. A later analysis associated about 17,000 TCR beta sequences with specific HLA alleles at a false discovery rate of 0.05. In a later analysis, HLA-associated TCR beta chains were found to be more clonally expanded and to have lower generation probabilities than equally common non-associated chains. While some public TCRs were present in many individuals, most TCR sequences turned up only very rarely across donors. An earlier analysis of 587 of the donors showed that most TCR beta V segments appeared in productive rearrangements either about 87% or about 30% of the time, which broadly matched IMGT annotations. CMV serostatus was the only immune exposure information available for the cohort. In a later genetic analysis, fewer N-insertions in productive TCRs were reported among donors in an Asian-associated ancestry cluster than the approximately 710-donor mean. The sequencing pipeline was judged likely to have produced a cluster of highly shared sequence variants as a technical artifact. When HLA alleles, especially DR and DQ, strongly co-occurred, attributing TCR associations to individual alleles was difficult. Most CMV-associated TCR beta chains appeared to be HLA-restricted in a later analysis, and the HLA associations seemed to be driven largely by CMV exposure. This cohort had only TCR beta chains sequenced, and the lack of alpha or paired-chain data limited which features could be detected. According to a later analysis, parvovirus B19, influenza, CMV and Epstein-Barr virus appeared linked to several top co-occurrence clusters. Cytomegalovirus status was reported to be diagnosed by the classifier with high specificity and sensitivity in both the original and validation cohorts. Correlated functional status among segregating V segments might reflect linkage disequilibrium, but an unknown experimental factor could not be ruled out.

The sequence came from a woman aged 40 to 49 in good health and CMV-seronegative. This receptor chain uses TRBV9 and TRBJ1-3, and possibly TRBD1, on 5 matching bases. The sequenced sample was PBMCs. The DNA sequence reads TGTGCCAGCAGCCCTACGACAGCCAGCTCTGGAAACACCATATATTTT. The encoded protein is CASSPTTASSGNTIYF.